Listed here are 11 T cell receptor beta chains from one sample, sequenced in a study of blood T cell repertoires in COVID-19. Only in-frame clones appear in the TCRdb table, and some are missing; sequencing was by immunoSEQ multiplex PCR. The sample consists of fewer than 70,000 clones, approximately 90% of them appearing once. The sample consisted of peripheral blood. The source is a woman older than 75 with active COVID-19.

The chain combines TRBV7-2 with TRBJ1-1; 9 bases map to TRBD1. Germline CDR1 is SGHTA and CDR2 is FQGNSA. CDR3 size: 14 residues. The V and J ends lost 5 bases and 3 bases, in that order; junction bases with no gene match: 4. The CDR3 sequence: CASSPTGGYTEAFF. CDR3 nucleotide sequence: TGTGCCAGCAGCCCAACAGGGGGCTACACTGAAGCTTTCTTT.

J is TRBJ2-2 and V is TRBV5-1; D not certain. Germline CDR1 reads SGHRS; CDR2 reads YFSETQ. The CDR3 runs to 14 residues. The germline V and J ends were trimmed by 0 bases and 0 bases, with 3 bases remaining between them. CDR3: CASSLAANTGELFF. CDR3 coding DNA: TGCGCCAGCAGCTTGGCGGCGAACACCGGGGAGCTGTTTTTT.

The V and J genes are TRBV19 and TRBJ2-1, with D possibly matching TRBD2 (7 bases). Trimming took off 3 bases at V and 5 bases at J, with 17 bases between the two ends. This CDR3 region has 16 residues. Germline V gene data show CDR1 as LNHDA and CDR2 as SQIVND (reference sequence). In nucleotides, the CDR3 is TGTGCCAGTAGTATGAAGGGGGGGGACGGGGACAATGAGCAGTTCTTC. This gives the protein CASSMKGGDGDNEQFF.

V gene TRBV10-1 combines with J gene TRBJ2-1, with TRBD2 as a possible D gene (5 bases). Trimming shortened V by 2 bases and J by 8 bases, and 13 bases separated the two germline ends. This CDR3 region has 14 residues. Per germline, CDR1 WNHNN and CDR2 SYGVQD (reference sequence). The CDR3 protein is CASSETGVRDEQFF. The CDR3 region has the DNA TGCGCCAGCAGTGAGACTGGGGTGAGGGATGAGCAGTTCTTC.

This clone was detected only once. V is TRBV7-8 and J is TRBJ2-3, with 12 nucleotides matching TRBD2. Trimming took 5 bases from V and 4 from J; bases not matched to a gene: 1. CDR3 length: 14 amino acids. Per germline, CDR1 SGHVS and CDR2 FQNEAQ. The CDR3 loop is CASSGTSGSDTQYF. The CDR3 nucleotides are TGTGCCAGCAGCGGGACTAGCGGGTCAGATACGCAGTATTTT. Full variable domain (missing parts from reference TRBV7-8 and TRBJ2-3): GAGVSQSPRYKVAKRGQDVALRCDPISGHVSLFWYQQALGQGPEFLTYFQNEAQLDKSGLPSDRFFAERPEGSVSTLKIQRTQQEDSAVYLCASSGTSGSDTQYFGPGTRLTVL.

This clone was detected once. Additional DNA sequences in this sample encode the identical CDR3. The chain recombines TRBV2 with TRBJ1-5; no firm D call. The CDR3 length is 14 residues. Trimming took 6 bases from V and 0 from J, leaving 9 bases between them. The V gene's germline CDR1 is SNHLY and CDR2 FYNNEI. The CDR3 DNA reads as TGTGCCAGCAGCGGGAGTTATAGCAATCAGCCCCAGCATTTT. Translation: CASSGSYSNQPQHF.

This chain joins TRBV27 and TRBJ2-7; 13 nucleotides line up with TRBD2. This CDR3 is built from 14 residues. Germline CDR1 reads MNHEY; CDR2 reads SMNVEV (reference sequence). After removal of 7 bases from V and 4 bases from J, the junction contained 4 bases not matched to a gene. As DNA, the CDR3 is TGTGCCAGCAAACTAGCGGGAGGGGGGTACGAGCAGTACTTC. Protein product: CASKLAGGGYEQYF.

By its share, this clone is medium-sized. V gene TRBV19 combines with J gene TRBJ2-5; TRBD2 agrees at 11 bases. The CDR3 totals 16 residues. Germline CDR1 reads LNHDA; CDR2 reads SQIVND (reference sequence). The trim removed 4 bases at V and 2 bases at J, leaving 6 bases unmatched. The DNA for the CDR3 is TGTGCCAGTAGTACCGGGGGACTAGCGGTACAAGAGACCCAGTACTTC. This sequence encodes CASSTGGLAVQETQYF.

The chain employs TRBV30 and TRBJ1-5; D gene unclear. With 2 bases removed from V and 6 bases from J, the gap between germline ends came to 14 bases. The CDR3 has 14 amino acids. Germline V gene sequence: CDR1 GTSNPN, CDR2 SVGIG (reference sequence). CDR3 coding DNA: TGTGCCTGGAGTCCCGGGATCCCCAGTCAGCCCCAGCATTTT. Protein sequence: CAWSPGIPSQPQHF.

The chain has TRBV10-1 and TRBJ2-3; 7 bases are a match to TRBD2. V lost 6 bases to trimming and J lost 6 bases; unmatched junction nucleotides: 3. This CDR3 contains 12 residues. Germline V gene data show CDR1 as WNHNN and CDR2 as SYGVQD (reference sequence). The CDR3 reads CASSPGGDTQYF. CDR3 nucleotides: TGCGCCAGCAGCCCCGGGGGGGATACGCAGTATTTT.

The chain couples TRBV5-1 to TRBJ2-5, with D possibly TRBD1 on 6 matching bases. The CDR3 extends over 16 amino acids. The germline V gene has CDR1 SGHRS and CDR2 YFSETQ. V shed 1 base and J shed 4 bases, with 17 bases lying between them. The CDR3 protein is CASSLNLAARGETQYF. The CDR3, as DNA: TGCGCCAGCAGCTTGAACTTAGCCGCCAGGGGAGAGACCCAGTACTTC.